These T cell receptor beta chains were read from a single sample in a study of T-cell memory formation after mild COVID-19. One entry per CDR3 protein results from TCRdb running MiXCR on the 5' RACE reads. The repertoire holds about 360,000 distinct CDR3 sequences, with around an eighth as singletons. Sequencing was performed on PBMCs or a T cell subset sorted from them (not recorded which). These receptors all stem from a man younger than 35 who had mild COVID-19 (a few samples of this study predate the infection). Cell type and time point are not known. The CDR3 runs from the conserved cysteine through the conserved F or W. A D gene is named only where the DNA matches it firmly. Not every row has a clone size; where given, it reads once, few, many or a size class.

d_call,v_call,j_call,clone_size,cdr3_nt,cdr3_aa
NA,TRBV5-4,TRBJ2-2,few,TGTGCCAGCAGCTTTCAGCAGCGCCCCGGGGAGCTGTTTTTT,CASSFQQRPGELFF
NA,TRBV7-6,TRBJ2-2,NA,TGTGCCAGCAGCTTAGTGTCGAGGGGCGTGAACACCGGGGAGCCGTTTTTT,CASSLVSRGVNTGEPFF
TRBD1,TRBV20-1,TRBJ2-7,many,TGCGCGGTGTCAGGGGGCGCGGGGTACGGGGGGCAGTACTTC,CAVSGGAGYGGQYF
NA,TRBV18,TRBJ2-2,NA,TGTGCCAGCTCACCACCTGCTGCGCGGACCGGGGAGCTGTTTTTT,CASSPPAARTGELFF
NA,TRBV10-3,TRBJ1-2,NA,TGTGCCATCAGTGAGCCGCGTGGGAGCCGGTACCCTAACTATGGCTACACCTTC,CAISEPRGSRYPNYGYTF
TRBD2,TRBV6-5,TRBJ2-5,few,TGTGCCAGCAGTTACTCGCGGGGGATCGAGACCCAGTACTTC,CASSYSRGIETQYF
TRBD2,TRBV20-1,TRBJ2-5,NA,TGCAGTGCAGGGACTAGCGGGGGGAAAGAGACCCAGTACTTC,CSAGTSGGKETQYF
NA,TRBV28,TRBJ2-6,many,TGTGCCAGCAGTTTCCTGGGGCCAAGCTCTGGGGCCAACGTCCTGACTTTC,CASSFLGPSSGANVLTF
TRBD2,TRBV12-3/TRBV12-4,TRBJ2-1,many,TGTGCCAGCTCTAGCGGGGGGTACAATGAGCAGTTCTTC,CASSSGGYNEQFF
NA,TRBV10-3,TRBJ2-7,many,TGTGCCATCAGTGATCTTACCACAGGGAAGATGGGCTCCTACGAGCAGTACTTC,CAISDLTTGKMGSYEQYF
NA,TRBV18,TRBJ2-1,many,TGTGCCAGCTCACCGGGGGCCCCCCTCTACAATGAGCAGTTCTTC,CASSPGAPLYNEQFF
NA,TRBV12-3/TRBV12-4,TRBJ1-5,NA,TGTGCCAGCAGTGGAACCAGGGGACAGCCCCAGCATTTT,CASSGTRGQPQHF
NA,TRBV6-2/TRBV6-3,TRBJ2-7,many,TGTGCCAGCAGTTACACCTACGAGCAGTACTTC,CASSYTYEQYF